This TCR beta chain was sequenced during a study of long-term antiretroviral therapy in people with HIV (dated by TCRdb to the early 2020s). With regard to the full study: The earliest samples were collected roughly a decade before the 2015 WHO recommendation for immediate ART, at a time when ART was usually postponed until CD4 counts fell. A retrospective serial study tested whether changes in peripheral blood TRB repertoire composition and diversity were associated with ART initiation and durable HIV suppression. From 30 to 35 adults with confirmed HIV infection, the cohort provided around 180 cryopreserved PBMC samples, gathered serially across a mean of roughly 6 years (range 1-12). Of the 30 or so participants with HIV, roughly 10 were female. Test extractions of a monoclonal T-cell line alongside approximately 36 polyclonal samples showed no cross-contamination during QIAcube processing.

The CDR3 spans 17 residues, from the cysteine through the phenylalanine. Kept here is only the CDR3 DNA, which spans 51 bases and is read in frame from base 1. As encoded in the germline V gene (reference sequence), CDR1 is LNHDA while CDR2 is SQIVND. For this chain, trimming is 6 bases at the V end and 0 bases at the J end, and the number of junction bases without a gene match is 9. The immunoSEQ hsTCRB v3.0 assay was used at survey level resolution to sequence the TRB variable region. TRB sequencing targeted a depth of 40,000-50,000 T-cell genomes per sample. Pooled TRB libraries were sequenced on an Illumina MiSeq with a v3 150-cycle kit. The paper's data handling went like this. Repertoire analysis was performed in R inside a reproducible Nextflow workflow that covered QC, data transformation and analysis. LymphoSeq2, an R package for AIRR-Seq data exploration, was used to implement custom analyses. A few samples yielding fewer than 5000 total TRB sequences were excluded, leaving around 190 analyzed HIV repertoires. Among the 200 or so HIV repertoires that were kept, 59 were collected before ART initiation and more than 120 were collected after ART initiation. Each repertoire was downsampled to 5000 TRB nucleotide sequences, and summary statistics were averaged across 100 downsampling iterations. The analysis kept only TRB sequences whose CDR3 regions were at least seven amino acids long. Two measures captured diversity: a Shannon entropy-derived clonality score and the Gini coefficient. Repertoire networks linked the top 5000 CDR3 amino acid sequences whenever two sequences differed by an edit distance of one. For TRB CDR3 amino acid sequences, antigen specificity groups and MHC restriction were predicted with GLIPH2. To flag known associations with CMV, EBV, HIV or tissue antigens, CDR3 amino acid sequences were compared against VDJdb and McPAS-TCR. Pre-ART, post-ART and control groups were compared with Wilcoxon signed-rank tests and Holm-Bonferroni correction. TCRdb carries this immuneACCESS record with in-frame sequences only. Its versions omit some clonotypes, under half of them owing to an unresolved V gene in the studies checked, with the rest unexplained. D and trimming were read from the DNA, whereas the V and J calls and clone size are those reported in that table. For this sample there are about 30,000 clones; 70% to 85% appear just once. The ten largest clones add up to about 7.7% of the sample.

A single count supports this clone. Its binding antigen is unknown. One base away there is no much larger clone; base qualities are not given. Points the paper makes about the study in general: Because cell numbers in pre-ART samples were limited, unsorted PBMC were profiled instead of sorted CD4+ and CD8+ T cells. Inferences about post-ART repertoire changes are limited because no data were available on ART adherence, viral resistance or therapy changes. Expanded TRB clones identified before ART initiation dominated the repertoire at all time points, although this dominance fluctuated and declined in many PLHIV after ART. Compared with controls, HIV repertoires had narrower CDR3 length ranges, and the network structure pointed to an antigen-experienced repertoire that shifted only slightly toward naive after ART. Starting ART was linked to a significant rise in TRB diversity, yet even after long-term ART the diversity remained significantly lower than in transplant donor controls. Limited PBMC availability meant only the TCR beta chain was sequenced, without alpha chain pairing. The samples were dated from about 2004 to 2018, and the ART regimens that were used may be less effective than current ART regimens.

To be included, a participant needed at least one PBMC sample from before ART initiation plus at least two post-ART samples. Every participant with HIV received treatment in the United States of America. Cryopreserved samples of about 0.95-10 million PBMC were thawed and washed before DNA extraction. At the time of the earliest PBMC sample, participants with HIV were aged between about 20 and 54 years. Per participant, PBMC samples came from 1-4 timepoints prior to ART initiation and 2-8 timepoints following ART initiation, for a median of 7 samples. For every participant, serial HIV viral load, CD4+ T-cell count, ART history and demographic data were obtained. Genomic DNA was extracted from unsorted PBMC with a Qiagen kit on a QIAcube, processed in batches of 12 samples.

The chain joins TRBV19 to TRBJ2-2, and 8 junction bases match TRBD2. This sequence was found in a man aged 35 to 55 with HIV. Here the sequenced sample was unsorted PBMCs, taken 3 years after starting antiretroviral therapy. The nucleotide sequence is TGTGCCAGTAGCCCATATCCGGGACTAGCGAACACCGGGGAGCTGTTTTTT. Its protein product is CASSPYPGLANTGELFF.